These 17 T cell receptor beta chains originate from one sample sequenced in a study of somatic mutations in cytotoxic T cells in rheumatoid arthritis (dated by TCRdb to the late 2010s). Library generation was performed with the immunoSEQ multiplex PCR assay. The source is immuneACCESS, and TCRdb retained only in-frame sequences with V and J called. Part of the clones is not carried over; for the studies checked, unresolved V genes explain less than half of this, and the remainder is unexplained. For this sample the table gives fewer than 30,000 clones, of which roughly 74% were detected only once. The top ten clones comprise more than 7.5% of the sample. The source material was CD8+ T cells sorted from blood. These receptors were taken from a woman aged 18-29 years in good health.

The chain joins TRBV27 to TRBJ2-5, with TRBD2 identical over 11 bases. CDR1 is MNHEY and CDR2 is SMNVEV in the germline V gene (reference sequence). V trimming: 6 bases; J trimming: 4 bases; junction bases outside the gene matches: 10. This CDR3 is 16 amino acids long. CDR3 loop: CASRPLLAGVSETQYF. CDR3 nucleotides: TGTGCCAGCAGACCACTACTAGCGGGAGTATCAGAGACCCAGTACTTC.

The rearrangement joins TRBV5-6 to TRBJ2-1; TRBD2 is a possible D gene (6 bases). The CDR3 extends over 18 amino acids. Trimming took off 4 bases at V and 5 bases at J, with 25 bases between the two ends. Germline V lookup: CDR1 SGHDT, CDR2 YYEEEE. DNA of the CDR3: TGTGCCAGCAGCGACGCATCCTTTCCGGGGCGGGGCGACAATGAGCAGTTCTTC. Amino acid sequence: CASSDASFPGRGDNEQFF.

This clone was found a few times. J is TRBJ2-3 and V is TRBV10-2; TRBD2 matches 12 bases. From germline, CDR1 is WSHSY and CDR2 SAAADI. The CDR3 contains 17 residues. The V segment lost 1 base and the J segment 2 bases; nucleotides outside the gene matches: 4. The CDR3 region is CASSELWTSGNTDTQYF. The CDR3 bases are TGCGCCAGCAGTGAGTTGTGGACTAGCGGGAACACAGATACGCAGTATTTT.

The CDR3: CASSSTPGRLYEQYV. Here the CDR3 DNA reads TGTGCCAGCAGTTCCACCCCGGGACGGCTCTACGAGCAGTACGTC. The gene calls are TRBV28 and TRBJ2-7, with D perhaps TRBD1 or TRBD2 (5 bases each). The CDR3 totals 15 residues. Germline assignment: CDR1 MDHEN and CDR2 SYDVKM. V was clipped by 4 bases and J by 3 bases, with 16 bases between them.

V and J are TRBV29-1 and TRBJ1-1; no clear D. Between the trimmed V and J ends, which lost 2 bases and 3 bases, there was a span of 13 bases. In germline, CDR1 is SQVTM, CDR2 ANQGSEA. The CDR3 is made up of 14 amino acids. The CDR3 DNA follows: TGCAGCGTTGAATGGGCAGACACTTACACTGAAGCTTTCTTT. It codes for CSVEWADTYTEAFF. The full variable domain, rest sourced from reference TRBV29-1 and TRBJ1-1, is SAVISQKPSRDICQRGTSLTIQCQVDSQVTMMFWYRQQPGQSLTLIATANQGSEATYESGFVIDKFPISRPNLTFSTLTVSNMSPEDSSIYLCSVEWADTYTEAFFGQGTRLTVV.

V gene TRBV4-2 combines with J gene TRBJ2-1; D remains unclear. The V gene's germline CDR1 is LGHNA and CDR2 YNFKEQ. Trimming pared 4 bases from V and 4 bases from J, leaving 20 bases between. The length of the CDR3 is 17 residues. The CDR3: CASSRERMPQRYNEQFF. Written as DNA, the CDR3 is TGTGCCAGCAGCCGAGAAAGAATGCCCCAGAGGTACAATGAGCAGTTCTTC.

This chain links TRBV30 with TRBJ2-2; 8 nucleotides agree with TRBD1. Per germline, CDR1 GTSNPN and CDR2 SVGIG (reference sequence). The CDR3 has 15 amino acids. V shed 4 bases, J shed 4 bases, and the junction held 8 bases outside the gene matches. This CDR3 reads CAWNQGALGTGELFF. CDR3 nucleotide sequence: TGTGCCTGGAACCAGGGGGCTCTGGGCACCGGGGAGCTGTTTTTT.

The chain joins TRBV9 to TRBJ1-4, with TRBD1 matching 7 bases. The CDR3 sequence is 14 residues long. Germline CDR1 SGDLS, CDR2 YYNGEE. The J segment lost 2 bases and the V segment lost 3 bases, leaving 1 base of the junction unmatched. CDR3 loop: CASSAGQTNEKLFF. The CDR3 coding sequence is TGTGCCAGCAGCGCGGGACAGACTAATGAAAAACTGTTTTTT.

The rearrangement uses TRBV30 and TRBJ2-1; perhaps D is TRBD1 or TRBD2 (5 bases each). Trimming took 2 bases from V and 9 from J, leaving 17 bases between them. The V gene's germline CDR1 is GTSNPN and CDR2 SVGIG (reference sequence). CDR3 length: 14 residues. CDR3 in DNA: TGTGCCTGGAGTCCCTGTTGGGGGTCGTGTGAGCAGTTCTTC. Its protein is CAWSPCWGSCEQFF.

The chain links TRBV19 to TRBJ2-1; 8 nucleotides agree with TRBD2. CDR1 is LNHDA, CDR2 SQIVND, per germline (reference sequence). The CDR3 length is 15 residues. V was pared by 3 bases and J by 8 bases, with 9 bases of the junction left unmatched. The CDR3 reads CASSMNGGASDEQFF. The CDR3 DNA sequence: TGTGCCAGTAGTATGAACGGGGGGGCCTCCGATGAGCAGTTCTTC.

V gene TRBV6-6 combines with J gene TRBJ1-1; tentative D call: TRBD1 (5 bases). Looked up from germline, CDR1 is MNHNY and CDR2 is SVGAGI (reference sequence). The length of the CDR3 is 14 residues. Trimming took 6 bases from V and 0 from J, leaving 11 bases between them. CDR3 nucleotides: TGTGCCAGCAGGCGGGGGTACATGAACACTGAAGCTTTCTTT. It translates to CASRRGYMNTEAFF.

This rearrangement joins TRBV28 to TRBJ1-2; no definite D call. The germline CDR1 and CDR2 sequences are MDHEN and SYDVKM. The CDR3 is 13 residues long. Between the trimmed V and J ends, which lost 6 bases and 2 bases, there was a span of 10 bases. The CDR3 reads CASSPRVNYGYTF. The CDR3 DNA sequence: TGTGCCAGCAGCCCTCGGGTCAACTATGGCTACACCTTC.

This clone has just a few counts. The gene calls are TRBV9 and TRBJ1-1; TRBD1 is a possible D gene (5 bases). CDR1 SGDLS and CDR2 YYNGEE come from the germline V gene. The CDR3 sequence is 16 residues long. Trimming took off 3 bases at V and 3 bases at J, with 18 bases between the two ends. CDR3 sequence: CASSGTREGYYTEAFF. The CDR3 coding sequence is TGTGCCAGCAGCGGAACGAGGGAGGGGTACTACACTGAAGCTTTCTTT.

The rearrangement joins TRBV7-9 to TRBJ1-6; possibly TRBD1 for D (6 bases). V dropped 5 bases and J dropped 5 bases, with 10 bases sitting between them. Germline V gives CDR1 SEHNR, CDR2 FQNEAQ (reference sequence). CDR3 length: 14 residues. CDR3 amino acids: CASSRAGDNSPLHF. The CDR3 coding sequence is TGTGCCAGCAGCCGCGCAGGGGATAATTCACCCCTCCACTTT.

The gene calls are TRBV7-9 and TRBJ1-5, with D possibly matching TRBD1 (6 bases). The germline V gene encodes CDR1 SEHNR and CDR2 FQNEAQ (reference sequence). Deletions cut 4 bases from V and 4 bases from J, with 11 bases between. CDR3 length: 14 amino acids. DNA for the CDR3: TGTGCCAGCAGCTATACGGACAGTAATCAGCCCCAGCATTTT. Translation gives CASSYTDSNQPQHF.

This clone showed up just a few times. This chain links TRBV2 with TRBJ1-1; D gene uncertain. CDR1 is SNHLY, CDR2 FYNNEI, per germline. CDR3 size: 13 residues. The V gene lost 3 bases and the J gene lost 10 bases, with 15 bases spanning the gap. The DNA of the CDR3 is TGTGCCAGCAGTGACCCTCAAACACGGATAGCTTTCTTT. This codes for CASSDPQTRIAFF.

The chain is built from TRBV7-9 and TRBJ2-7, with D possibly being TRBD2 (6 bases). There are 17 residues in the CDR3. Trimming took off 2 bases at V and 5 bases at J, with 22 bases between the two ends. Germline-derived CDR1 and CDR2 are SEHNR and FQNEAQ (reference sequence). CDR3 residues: CASSLSTPRTPGDEQYF. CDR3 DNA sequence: TGTGCCAGCAGCTTATCCACTCCCAGGACCCCGGGGGACGAGCAGTACTTC.